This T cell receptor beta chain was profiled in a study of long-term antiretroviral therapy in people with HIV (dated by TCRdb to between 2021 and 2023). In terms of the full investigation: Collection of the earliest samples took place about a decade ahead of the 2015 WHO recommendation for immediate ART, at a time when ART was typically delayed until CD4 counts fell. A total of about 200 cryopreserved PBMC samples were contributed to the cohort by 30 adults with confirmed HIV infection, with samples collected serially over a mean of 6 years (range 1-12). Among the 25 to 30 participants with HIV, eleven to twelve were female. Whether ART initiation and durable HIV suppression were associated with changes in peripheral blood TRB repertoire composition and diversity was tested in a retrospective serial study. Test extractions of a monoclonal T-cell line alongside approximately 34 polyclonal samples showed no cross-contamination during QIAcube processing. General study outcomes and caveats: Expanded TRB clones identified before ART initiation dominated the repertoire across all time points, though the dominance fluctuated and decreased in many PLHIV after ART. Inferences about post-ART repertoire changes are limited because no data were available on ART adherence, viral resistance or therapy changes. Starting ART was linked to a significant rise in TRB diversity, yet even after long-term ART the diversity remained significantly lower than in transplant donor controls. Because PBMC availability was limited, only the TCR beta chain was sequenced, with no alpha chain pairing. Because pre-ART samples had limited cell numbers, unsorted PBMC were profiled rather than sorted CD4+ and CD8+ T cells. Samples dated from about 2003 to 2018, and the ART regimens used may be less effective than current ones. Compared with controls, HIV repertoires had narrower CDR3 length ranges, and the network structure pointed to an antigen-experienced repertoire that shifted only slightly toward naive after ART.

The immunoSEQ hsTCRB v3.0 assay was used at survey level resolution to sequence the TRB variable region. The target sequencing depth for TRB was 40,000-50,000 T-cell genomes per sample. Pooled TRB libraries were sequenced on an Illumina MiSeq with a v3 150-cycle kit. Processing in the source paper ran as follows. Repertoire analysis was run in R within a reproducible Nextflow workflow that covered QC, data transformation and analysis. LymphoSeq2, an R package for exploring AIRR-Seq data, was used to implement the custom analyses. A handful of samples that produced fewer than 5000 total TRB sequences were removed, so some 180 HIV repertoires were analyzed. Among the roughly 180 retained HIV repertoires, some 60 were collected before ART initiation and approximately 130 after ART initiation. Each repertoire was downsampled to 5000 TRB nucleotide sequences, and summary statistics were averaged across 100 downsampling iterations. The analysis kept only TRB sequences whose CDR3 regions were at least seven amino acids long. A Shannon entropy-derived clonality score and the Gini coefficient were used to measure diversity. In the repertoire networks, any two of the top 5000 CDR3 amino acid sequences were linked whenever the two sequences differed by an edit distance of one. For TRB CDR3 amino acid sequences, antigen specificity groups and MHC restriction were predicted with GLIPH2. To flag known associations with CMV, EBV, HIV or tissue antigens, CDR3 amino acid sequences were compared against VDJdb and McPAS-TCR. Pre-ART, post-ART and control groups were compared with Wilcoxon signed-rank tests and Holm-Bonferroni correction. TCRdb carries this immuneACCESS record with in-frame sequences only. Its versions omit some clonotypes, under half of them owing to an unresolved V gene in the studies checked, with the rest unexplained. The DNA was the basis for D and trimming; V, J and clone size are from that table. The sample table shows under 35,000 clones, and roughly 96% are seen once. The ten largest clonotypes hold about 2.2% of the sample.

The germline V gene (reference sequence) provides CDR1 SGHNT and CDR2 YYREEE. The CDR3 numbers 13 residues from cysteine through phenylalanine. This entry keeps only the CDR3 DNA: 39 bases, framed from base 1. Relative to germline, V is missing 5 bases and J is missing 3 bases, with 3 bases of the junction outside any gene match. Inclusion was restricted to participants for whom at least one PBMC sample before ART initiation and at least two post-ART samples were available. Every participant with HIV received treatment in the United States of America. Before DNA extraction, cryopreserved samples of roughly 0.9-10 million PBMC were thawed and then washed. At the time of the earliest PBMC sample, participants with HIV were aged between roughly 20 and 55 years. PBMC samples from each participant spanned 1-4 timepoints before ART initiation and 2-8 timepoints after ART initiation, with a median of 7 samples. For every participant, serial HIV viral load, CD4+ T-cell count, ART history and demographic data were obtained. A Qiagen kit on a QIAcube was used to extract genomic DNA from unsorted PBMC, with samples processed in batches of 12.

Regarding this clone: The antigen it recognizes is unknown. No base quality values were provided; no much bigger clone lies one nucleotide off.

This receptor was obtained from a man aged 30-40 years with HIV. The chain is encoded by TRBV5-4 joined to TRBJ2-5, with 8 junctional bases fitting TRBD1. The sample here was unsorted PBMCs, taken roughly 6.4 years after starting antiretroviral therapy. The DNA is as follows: TGTGCCAGCAGTCAGGACAGGGAAGAGACCCAGTACTTC. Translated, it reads CASSQDREETQYF.